The clone carrying this T cell receptor beta chain was picked up many times. These data belong to a study of early T cells in non-severe SARS-CoV-2 infection. Germline V CDR1 and CDR2: MNHEY, SVGEGT. The CDR3 runs 13 residues. After removal of 7 bases from V and 8 bases from J, the junction contained 7 bases not matched to a gene. Individual cDNA molecules carried attached unique molecular identifiers. TCRdb fed the 5' RACE reads into MiXCR, producing one record per CDR3 protein. The data contain 60,000 to 80,000 distinct CDR3 sequences, 12% of them singletons. The V gene is TRBV6-2 or TRBV6-3, the J gene TRBJ2-2; 7 bases are a match to TRBD1. Sequenced material: whole blood. The TCR comes from an adult who was a healthcare worker with PCR-confirmed SARS-CoV-2 infection or an uninfected control (not recorded which). The CDR3 protein is CASTRTGPGELFF. CDR3 nucleotide sequence: TGTGCCAGCACCCGGACAGGTCCGGGGGAGCTGTTTTTT.